The rows below give T cell receptor beta chains drawn from one sample of a study of PD-1 blockade in classical Hodgkin lymphoma. Repertoires were generated with immunoSEQ multiplex PCR, while TCRdb's copy carries only in-frame clones and drops some. The sample gives about 21,000 clones, about 87% of which show up once; roughly 7% is in the top ten. Sample: CD8+ T cells from blood. These receptors all come from a human donor with classical Hodgkin lymphoma. Both conserved end residues are part of each CDR3. Each record gives: J gene, CDR3 length, D gene, clone size, V gene, CDR3 protein, CDR3 DNA. The D gene is left open where the match is weak. Size values are once, few and many counts, or a class for expanded clones, and some rows have none.

J gene: TRBJ1-4
CDR3 length: 16
D gene: -
clone size: -
V gene: TRBV30
CDR3 protein: CAWSVPETAKNEKLFF
CDR3 DNA: TGTGCCTGGAGTGTACCCGAGACAGCGAAAAATGAAAAACTGTTTTTT

J gene: TRBJ2-7
CDR3 length: 18
D gene: -
clone size: -
V gene: TRBV7-2
CDR3 protein: CASSVVQEIYVPRYEQYF
CDR3 DNA: TGTGCCAGCAGCGTGGTACAGGAGATCTACGTTCCCCGTTACGAGCAGTACTTC

J gene: TRBJ2-1
CDR3 length: 11
D gene: -
clone size: -
V gene: TRBV15
CDR3 protein: CATSRGYEQFF
CDR3 DNA: TGTGCCACCAGCAGAGGGTATGAGCAGTTCTTC

J gene: TRBJ1-1
CDR3 length: 12
D gene: TRBD1
clone size: -
V gene: TRBV29-1
CDR3 protein: CSALGGSFEAFF
CDR3 DNA: TGCAGCGCATTAGGGGGCTCGTTTGAAGCTTTCTTT

J gene: TRBJ2-7
CDR3 length: 15
D gene: TRBD2
clone size: -
V gene: TRBV11-1
CDR3 protein: CASRYLAGENYEQYF
CDR3 DNA: TGTGCCAGCAGATACCTAGCGGGGGAAAACTACGAGCAGTACTTC

J gene: TRBJ2-5
CDR3 length: 13
D gene: -
clone size: once
V gene: TRBV13
CDR3 protein: CASSWGAGETQYF
CDR3 DNA: TGTGCCAGCAGCTGGGGGGCCGGGGAGACCCAGTACTTC

J gene: TRBJ2-2
CDR3 length: 15
D gene: -
clone size: -
V gene: TRBV5-1
CDR3 protein: CASRGASGDTGELFF
CDR3 DNA: TGCGCCAGCCGGGGGGCTTCAGGGGACACCGGGGAGCTGTTTTTT

J gene: TRBJ1-2
CDR3 length: 14
D gene: -
clone size: once
V gene: TRBV6-5
CDR3 protein: CASTGTPGNYGYTF
CDR3 DNA: TGTGCCAGCACCGGAACTCCCGGGAACTATGGCTACACCTTC

J gene: TRBJ1-6
CDR3 length: 11
D gene: -
clone size: -
V gene: TRBV5-8
CDR3 protein: CASSLGPENHF
CDR3 DNA: TGTGCCAGCAGCTTGGGCCCGGAAAACCACTTT

J gene: TRBJ1-5
CDR3 length: 12
D gene: -
clone size: few
V gene: TRBV25-1
CDR3 protein: CASSEGNQPQHF
CDR3 DNA: TGTGCCAGCAGTGAGGGGAATCAGCCCCAGCATTTT

J gene: TRBJ1-1
CDR3 length: 11
D gene: -
clone size: -
V gene: TRBV6-1
CDR3 protein: CASDMNTEAFF
CDR3 DNA: TGTGCCAGCGACATGAACACTGAAGCTTTCTTT

J gene: TRBJ2-7
CDR3 length: 15
D gene: TRBD1
clone size: -
V gene: TRBV19
CDR3 protein: CASSIWHRGFYEQYF
CDR3 DNA: TGTGCCAGTAGTATATGGCACAGGGGGTTCTACGAGCAGTACTTC

J gene: TRBJ1-3
CDR3 length: 15
D gene: TRBD1
clone size: medium-sized
V gene: TRBV5-4
CDR3 protein: CASSEGQGAGNTIYF
CDR3 DNA: TGTGCCAGCAGCGAAGGACAGGGGGCTGGAAACACCATATATTTT

J gene: TRBJ2-7
CDR3 length: 15
D gene: -
clone size: -
V gene: TRBV15
CDR3 protein: CATSRARDPLGEQYF
CDR3 DNA: TGTGCCACCAGCAGAGCCCGGGACCCCCTGGGGGAGCAGTACTTC

J gene: TRBJ1-1
CDR3 length: 15
D gene: TRBD1
clone size: -
V gene: TRBV27
CDR3 protein: CASSSRTGGSAEAFF
CDR3 DNA: TGTGCCAGCAGTTCCCGGACAGGAGGTAGCGCTGAAGCTTTCTTT

J gene: TRBJ1-2
CDR3 length: 15
D gene: TRBD1
clone size: few
V gene: TRBV5-1
CDR3 protein: CASSPGTGANYGYTF
CDR3 DNA: TGCGCCAGCAGCCCAGGGACAGGGGCTAACTATGGCTACACCTTC

J gene: TRBJ2-3
CDR3 length: 18
D gene: TRBD2
clone size: -
V gene: TRBV27
CDR3 protein: CASSLSPLTSGVTDTQYF
CDR3 DNA: TGTGCCAGCAGTTTATCCCCTCTGACTAGCGGGGTCACAGATACGCAGTATTTT

J gene: TRBJ1-1
CDR3 length: 16
D gene: -
clone size: -
V gene: TRBV4-1
CDR3 protein: CASSHAHRNLNTEAFF
CDR3 DNA: TGCGCCAGCAGCCACGCTCACAGGAACTTAAACACTGAAGCTTTCTTT

J gene: TRBJ2-1
CDR3 length: 16
D gene: TRBD2
clone size: -
V gene: TRBV6-5
CDR3 protein: CASSLQGTSGPNEQFF
CDR3 DNA: TGTGCCAGCAGTTTACAGGGGACTAGCGGACCCAATGAGCAGTTCTTC

J gene: TRBJ2-1
CDR3 length: 15
D gene: TRBD1
clone size: -
V gene: TRBV4-3
CDR3 protein: CASSQENRGYNEQFF
CDR3 DNA: TGCGCCAGCAGCCAAGAGAACAGGGGGTACAATGAGCAGTTCTTC

J gene: TRBJ1-1
CDR3 length: 14
D gene: -
clone size: -
V gene: TRBV29-1
CDR3 protein: CSVGGAGAYTEAFF
CDR3 DNA: TGCAGCGTTGGGGGGGCAGGGGCATACACTGAAGCTTTCTTT

J gene: TRBJ2-5
CDR3 length: 14
D gene: TRBD2
clone size: -
V gene: TRBV5-1
CDR3 protein: CASSISGAQETQYF
CDR3 DNA: TGCGCCAGCAGTATTAGCGGGGCCCAAGAGACCCAGTACTTC

J gene: TRBJ1-3
CDR3 length: 18
D gene: TRBD1
clone size: -
V gene: TRBV2
CDR3 protein: CASSPWGTGISSGNTIYF
CDR3 DNA: TGTGCCAGCAGCCCTTGGGGGACAGGGATTAGCTCTGGAAACACCATATATTTT

J gene: TRBJ2-7
CDR3 length: 12
D gene: -
clone size: -
V gene: TRBV19
CDR3 protein: CASTGAAYEQYF
CDR3 DNA: TGTGCCAGTACGGGGGCAGCATACGAGCAGTACTTC

J gene: TRBJ2-7
CDR3 length: 14
D gene: TRBD1
clone size: -
V gene: TRBV5-1
CDR3 protein: CASSFGTGDYEQYF
CDR3 DNA: TGCGCCAGCAGCTTCGGGACAGGGGATTACGAGCAGTACTTC

J gene: TRBJ1-4
CDR3 length: 16
D gene: -
clone size: -
V gene: TRBV4-1
CDR3 protein: CASSQERGTGNEKLFF
CDR3 DNA: TGCGCCAGCAGCCAAGAGAGGGGGACGGGGAATGAAAAACTGTTTTTT

J gene: TRBJ2-1
CDR3 length: 14
D gene: TRBD2
clone size: once
V gene: TRBV29-1
CDR3 protein: CSVVRGGTYNEQFF
CDR3 DNA: TGCAGCGTTGTGCGGGGGGGCACCTACAATGAGCAGTTCTTC

J gene: TRBJ2-7
CDR3 length: 15
D gene: TRBD1
clone size: -
V gene: TRBV7-2
CDR3 protein: CASSKGQGFIYEQYF
CDR3 DNA: TGTGCCAGCAGCAAAGGACAGGGGTTTATCTACGAGCAGTACTTC

J gene: TRBJ2-7
CDR3 length: 16
D gene: -
clone size: -
V gene: TRBV19
CDR3 protein: CASSIVGGSSSYEQYF
CDR3 DNA: TGTGCCAGTAGTATAGTCGGAGGGAGTAGCTCCTACGAGCAGTACTTC

J gene: TRBJ1-2
CDR3 length: 14
D gene: TRBD1
clone size: -
V gene: TRBV5-4
CDR3 protein: CASSAGTAVYGYTF
CDR3 DNA: TGTGCCAGCAGCGCCGGGACAGCAGTCTATGGCTACACCTTC

J gene: TRBJ1-1
CDR3 length: 13
D gene: -
clone size: -
V gene: TRBV7-2
CDR3 protein: CASSLGRITEAFF
CDR3 DNA: TGTGCCAGCAGCTTAGGTCGGATCACTGAAGCTTTCTTT

J gene: TRBJ1-6
CDR3 length: 14
D gene: -
clone size: -
V gene: TRBV5-4
CDR3 protein: CASSQDSYNSPLHF
CDR3 DNA: TGTGCCAGCAGCCAGGACAGTTATAATTCACCCCTCCACTTT

J gene: TRBJ2-7
CDR3 length: 15
D gene: -
clone size: -
V gene: TRBV2
CDR3 protein: CASSTSQSSSYEQYF
CDR3 DNA: TGTGCCAGCAGCACTAGCCAGTCGAGCTCCTACGAGCAGTACTTC

J gene: TRBJ2-3
CDR3 length: 14
D gene: -
clone size: -
V gene: TRBV7-9
CDR3 protein: CASSPRTGADTQYF
CDR3 DNA: TGTGCCAGCAGCCCGAGAACCGGCGCAGATACGCAGTATTTT

J gene: TRBJ2-7
CDR3 length: 18
D gene: -
clone size: once
V gene: TRBV19
CDR3 protein: CASSLQAGLAGITYEQYF
CDR3 DNA: TGTGCCAGTAGTTTACAGGCAGGGCTGGCGGGGATAACCTACGAGCAGTACTTC

J gene: TRBJ1-1
CDR3 length: 14
D gene: -
clone size: once
V gene: TRBV5-1
CDR3 protein: CASSHRRGVNEAFF
CDR3 DNA: TGCGCCAGCAGCCACCGAAGAGGGGTTAATGAAGCTTTCTTT

J gene: TRBJ2-7
CDR3 length: 14
D gene: -
clone size: -
V gene: TRBV10-3
CDR3 protein: CAISEAGSVHEQYF
CDR3 DNA: TGTGCCATCAGTGAGGCAGGGAGCGTCCACGAGCAGTACTTC

J gene: TRBJ1-3
CDR3 length: 15
D gene: TRBD1
clone size: -
V gene: TRBV6-5
CDR3 protein: CASSYETGVGNTIYF
CDR3 DNA: TGTGCCAGCAGTTACGAGACAGGGGTCGGAAACACCATATATTTT

J gene: TRBJ1-5
CDR3 length: 15
D gene: -
clone size: -
V gene: TRBV7-3
CDR3 protein: CASSLIGGANQPQHF
CDR3 DNA: TGTGCCAGCAGCTTAATTGGGGGGGCTAATCAGCCCCAGCATTTT

J gene: TRBJ1-1
CDR3 length: 16
D gene: TRBD1
clone size: -
V gene: TRBV18
CDR3 protein: CASSPGDRGVGTEAFF
CDR3 DNA: TGTGCCAGCTCACCTGGGGACAGGGGGGTGGGCACTGAAGCTTTCTTT

J gene: TRBJ2-3
CDR3 length: 13
D gene: -
clone size: -
V gene: TRBV4-3
CDR3 protein: CASSRTGTDTQYF
CDR3 DNA: TGCGCCAGCAGCCGGACAGGCACAGATACGCAGTATTTT

J gene: TRBJ2-5
CDR3 length: 15
D gene: -
clone size: -
V gene: TRBV4-2
CDR3 protein: CASSHPGAGEETQYF
CDR3 DNA: TGTGCCAGCAGCCATCCCGGGGCAGGGGAAGAGACCCAGTACTTC

J gene: TRBJ1-2
CDR3 length: 14
D gene: -
clone size: -
V gene: TRBV10-2
CDR3 protein: CASSPTVENYGYTF
CDR3 DNA: TGCGCCAGCAGCCCGACAGTAGAAAACTACGGCTACACCTTC

J gene: TRBJ1-1
CDR3 length: 13
D gene: -
clone size: -
V gene: TRBV2
CDR3 protein: CASMSRHSAQAFF
CDR3 DNA: TGTGCCAGCATGTCCCGACACTCCGCTCAAGCTTTCTTT

J gene: TRBJ1-1
CDR3 length: 14
D gene: -
clone size: -
V gene: TRBV7-3
CDR3 protein: CASSLTGKNTEAFF
CDR3 DNA: TGTGCCAGCAGCCTAACAGGGAAGAACACTGAAGCTTTCTTT

J gene: TRBJ2-5
CDR3 length: 16
D gene: -
clone size: -
V gene: TRBV11-2
CDR3 protein: CASSRADSPRGETQYF
CDR3 DNA: TGTGCCAGCAGCCGAGCCGACAGTCCTAGGGGGGAGACCCAGTACTTC